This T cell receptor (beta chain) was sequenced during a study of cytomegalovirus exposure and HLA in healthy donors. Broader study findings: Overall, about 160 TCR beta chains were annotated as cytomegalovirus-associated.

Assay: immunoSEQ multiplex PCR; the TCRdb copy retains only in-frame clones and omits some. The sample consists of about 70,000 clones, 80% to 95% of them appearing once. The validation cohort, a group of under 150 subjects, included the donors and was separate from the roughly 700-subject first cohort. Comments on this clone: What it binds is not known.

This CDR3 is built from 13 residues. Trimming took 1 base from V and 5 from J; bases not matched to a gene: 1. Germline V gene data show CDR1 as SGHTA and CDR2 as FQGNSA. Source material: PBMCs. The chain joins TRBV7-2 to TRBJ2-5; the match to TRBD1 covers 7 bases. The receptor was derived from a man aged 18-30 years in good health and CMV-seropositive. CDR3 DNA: TGTGCCAGCAGCTTAGTCAGGGGGGAGACCCAGTACTTC. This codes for CASSLVRGETQYF.